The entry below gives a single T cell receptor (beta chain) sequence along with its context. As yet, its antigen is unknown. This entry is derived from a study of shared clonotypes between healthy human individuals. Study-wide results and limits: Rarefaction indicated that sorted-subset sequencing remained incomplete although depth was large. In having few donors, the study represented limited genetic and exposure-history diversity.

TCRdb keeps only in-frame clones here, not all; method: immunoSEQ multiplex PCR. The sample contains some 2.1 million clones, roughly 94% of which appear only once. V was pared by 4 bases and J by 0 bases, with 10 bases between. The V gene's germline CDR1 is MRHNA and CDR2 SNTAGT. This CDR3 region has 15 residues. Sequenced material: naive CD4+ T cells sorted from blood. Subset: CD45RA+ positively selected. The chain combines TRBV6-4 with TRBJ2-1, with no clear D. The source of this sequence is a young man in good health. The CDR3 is CASSVGPSSYNEQFF. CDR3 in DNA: TGTGCCAGCAGTGTAGGACCGAGCTCCTACAATGAGCAGTTCTTC.